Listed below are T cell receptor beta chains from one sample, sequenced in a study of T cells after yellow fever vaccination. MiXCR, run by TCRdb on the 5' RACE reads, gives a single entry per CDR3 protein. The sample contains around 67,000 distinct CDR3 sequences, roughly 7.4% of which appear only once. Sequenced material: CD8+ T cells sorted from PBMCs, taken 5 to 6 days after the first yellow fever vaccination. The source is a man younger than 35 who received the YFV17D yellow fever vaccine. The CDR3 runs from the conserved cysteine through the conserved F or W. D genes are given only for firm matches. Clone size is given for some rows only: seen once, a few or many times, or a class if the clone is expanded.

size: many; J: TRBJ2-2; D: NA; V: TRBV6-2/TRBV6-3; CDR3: CASTQGTVGELFF; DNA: TGTGCCAGCACCCAGGGGACGGTCGGGGAGCTGTTTTTT
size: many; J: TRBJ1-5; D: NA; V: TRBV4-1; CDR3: CASSQVMGAPNQPQHF; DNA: TGCGCCAGCAGCCAAGTAATGGGGGCCCCCAATCAGCCCCAGCATTTT
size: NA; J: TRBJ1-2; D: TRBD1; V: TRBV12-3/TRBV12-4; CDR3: CASSSPDRVGRANYGYTF; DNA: TGTGCCAGCAGTTCCCCGGACAGGGTAGGAAGGGCTAACTATGGCTACACCTTC
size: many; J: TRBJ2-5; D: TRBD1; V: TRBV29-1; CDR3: CSVEDRGPETQYF; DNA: TGCAGCGTTGAAGACAGGGGGCCGGAGACCCAGTACTTC
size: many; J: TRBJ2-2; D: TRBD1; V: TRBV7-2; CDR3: CASSWTGGNGELFF; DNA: TGTGCCAGCAGCTGGACAGGGGGCAACGGGGAGCTGTTTTTT
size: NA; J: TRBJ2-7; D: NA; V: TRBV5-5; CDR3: CAISPGIACEQYF; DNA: TGTGCCATCAGCCCAGGGATCGCCTGCGAGCAGTACTTC
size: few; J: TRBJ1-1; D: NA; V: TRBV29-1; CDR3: CSVETGINTEAFF; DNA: TGCAGCGTTGAGACGGGAATCAACACTGAAGCTTTCTTT
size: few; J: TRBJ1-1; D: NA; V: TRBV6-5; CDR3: CASSYGLGTEAFF; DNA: TGTGCCAGCAGTTACGGCTTGGGCACTGAAGCTTTCTTT
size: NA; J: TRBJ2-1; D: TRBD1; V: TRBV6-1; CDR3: CASSVRDRGFNEQFF; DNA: TGTGCCAGCAGTGTGAGGGACAGGGGGTTCAATGAGCAGTTCTTC
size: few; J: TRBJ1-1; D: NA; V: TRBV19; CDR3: CASSTTGTEAFF; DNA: TGTGCCAGTAGCACGACAGGAACTGAAGCTTTCTTT
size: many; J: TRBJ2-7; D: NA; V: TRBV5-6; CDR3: CASSFTSGSYEQYF; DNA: TGTGCCAGCAGCTTTACGTCGGGTAGTTACGAGCAGTACTTC
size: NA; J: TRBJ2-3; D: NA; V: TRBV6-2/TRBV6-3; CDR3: CASSFGRSTDTQYF; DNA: TGTGCCAGCAGCTTTGGACGGTCCACAGATACGCAGTATTTT
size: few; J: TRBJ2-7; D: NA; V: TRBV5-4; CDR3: CARGGGVHEQYF; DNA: TGTGCCAGAGGCGGTGGGGTGCACGAGCAGTACTTC
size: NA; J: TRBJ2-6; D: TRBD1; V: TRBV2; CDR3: CASSELRTGSNSGANVLTF; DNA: TGTGCCAGCAGTGAGCTTCGGACAGGGTCAAACTCTGGGGCCAACGTCCTGACTTTC
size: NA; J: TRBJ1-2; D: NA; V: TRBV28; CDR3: CASSYSGGGYGYTF; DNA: TGTGCCAGCAGCTACTCGGGGGGAGGCTATGGCTACACCTTC
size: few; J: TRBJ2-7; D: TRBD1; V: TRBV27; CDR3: CASSLYGTGSYEQYF; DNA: TGTGCCAGCAGTTTATACGGGACAGGGTCATACGAGCAGTACTTC